This T cell receptor beta chain was recorded in a study of Ad26.COV2.S vaccination and SARS-CoV-2 variants. Study results and caveats: There was a possibility that the TCR breadth and depth analyses underestimated total T cell responses. Spike-specific TCR breadth ran higher among vaccine recipients than placebo recipients.

TCRdb's copy holds only in-frame clones and misses some; the assay was immunoSEQ multiplex PCR. The sample has just over 350,000 clones, around 92% seen once. Note on this clone: Its antigen remains unknown.

Sequenced material: peripheral blood, taken after recovery from COVID-19. This TCR came from a human donor who had recovered from COVID-19.

Here the CDR3 reads CASSSGTGMIGGYTF. The CDR3 DNA is TGTGCCAGCAGCTCTGGGACAGGGATGATAGGCGGCTACACCTTC. V and J are TRBV6-5 and TRBJ1-2, with TRBD1 matching 9 bases. The CDR3 totals 15 residues. The germline gives CDR1 MNHEY, CDR2 SVGAGI. J gave up 8 bases and V 6 bases, and 13 bases lay outside the gene matches.